A selection of T cell receptor beta chains follows, all from one sample in a study of blood T cell repertoires in COVID-19. TCRdb's table, derived via immunoSEQ multiplex PCR, lists solely in-frame clones and lacks some. Of roughly 30,000 clones detected, about four fifths appear once; the ten largest clones hold about 42%. Sequencing was carried out using peripheral blood. The receptor source for this set is a woman aged 80 or over with acute or convalescent COVID-19. The CDR3 runs from the conserved cysteine through the conserved F or W. D genes are given only for firm matches. For some rows the clone size is stated as once, few or many, or as a class when expanded; others skip it.

>TRBJ2-3|TRBV9|TRBD2|.
TGTGCCAGCAGCTCCGGGGGACTAACAGATACGCAGTATTTT
CASSSGGLTDTQYF
>TRBJ1-4|TRBV4-1|.|once
TGCGCCAGCAGCCCAAGGGGGGGCGAAAAACTGTTTTTT
CASSPRGGEKLFF
>TRBJ2-2|TRBV4-1|TRBD2|few
TGCGCCAGCAGCCAGAAACCTACCCCACTAGCGGGAGGGCCCTGGGGGGAGCTGTTTTTT
CASSQKPTPLAGGPWGELFF
>TRBJ1-4|TRBV5-1|TRBD1|.
TGCGCCAGCAGCCCGGACAGGGGAAATGAAAAACTGTTTTTT
CASSPDRGNEKLFF
>TRBJ1-5|TRBV5-1|.|.
TGCGCCAGCAGCCCAACAGGGATGGATCAGCCCCAGCATTTT
CASSPTGMDQPQHF
>TRBJ1-5|TRBV9|.|.
TGTGCCAGCAGCTCCAGTGCGGGGGCAGGACAGCCCCAGCATTTT
CASSSSAGAGQPQHF
>TRBJ2-1|TRBV5-1|TRBD2|.
TGCGCCAGCAGCTTGGCCCCCAGCGGGGGAAGGTTCTCCTACAATGAGCAGTTCTTC
CASSLAPSGGRFSYNEQFF
>TRBJ1-2|TRBV18|.|.
TGTGCCAGCTCAGCCGGACCGGGGTCCTATGGCTACACCTTC
CASSAGPGSYGYTF
>TRBJ2-3|TRBV6-2/TRBV6-3|TRBD2|.
TGTGCCAGCAGTAGAAACTTAGCGGGGGTCACAGATACGCAGTATTTT
CASSRNLAGVTDTQYF
>TRBJ1-2|TRBV6-5|TRBD1|few
TGTGCCAGCAGTTATAGGGGACTCGGGACAGGGTCGGCCACCTTC
CASSYRGLGTGSATF
>TRBJ2-1|TRBV4-1|TRBD2|.
TGCGCCAGCAGCCAAGATCTCAGCGGGGGGATATATGAGCAGTTCTTC
CASSQDLSGGIYEQFF
>TRBJ1-2|TRBV28|.|.
TGTGCCAGCAGTCTGGGACAACCCTATGGCTACACCTTC
CASSLGQPYGYTF
>TRBJ2-2|TRBV7-8|TRBD2|.
TGTGCCAGCCGCTTGCGCGGGGGGGCGGGCACCGGGGAGCTGTTTTTT
CASRLRGGAGTGELFF
>TRBJ2-7|TRBV19|TRBD2|.
TGTGCCAGTAGACCTAGCGGGGACTCCTACGAGCAGTACTTC
CASRPSGDSYEQYF
>TRBJ1-2|TRBV19|.|.
TGTGCCAGTATCCGGTCGGGGTTAAACTATGGCTACACCTTC
CASIRSGLNYGYTF
>TRBJ1-2|TRBV6-6|TRBD1|.
TGTGCCAGCAGAACCGGGACAGGGGGCAACTATGGCTACACCTTC
CASRTGTGGNYGYTF
>TRBJ1-1|TRBV5-1|TRBD1|.
TGCGCCAGCAGCTCGGACAGGGCGAACACTGAAGCTTTCTTT
CASSSDRANTEAFF
>TRBJ2-1|TRBV6-5|TRBD2|.
TGTGCCAGCAGTTACCGTGCGGGGGTATACAATGAGCAGTTCTTC
CASSYRAGVYNEQFF
>TRBJ2-7|TRBV7-8|TRBD2|.
TGTGCCAGCAGCGTAGTAGCGGGTCAAACCTACGAGCAGTACTTC
CASSVVAGQTYEQYF
>TRBJ1-5|TRBV12-3/TRBV12-4|.|.
TGTGCCAGCAGCCCCCCCCCTAATCAGCCCCAGCATTTT
CASSPPPNQPQHF
>TRBJ2-3|TRBV5-1|TRBD1|.
TGCGCCAGCAGCTTGGGCGCAGGGGGACACCCAAGCACAGATACGCAGTATTTT
CASSLGAGGHPSTDTQYF
>TRBJ2-1|TRBV5-5|TRBD2|.
TGTGCCAGCAGCTTGGTATCCGGGAGGGTTGTCGACTACAATGAGCAGTTCTTC
CASSLVSGRVVDYNEQFF
>TRBJ1-2|TRBV30|TRBD1|.
TGTGCCAGGCGGACAGGGGGCGAGGGCTATGGCTACACCTTC
CARRTGGEGYGYTF
>TRBJ2-1|TRBV19|TRBD2|.
TGTGCCAGTACCAAGGGACTAGCGGGAAACTCCTACAATGAGCAGTTCTTC
CASTKGLAGNSYNEQFF
>TRBJ2-7|TRBV21-1|.|.
TGTGCCGGGCGGGGGACAGGCGACTTGGGGCAGTACTTC
CAGRGTGDLGQYF